The next 18 T cell receptor beta chains were all read from a single sample in a study of T cell responses to AZD1222 COVID-19 vaccine. Produced via immunoSEQ multiplex PCR; TCRdb's table is partial and in-frame only. This sample yields about 160,000 clones, of which 75% to 95% are seen a single time; roughly 3.2% belongs to the top ten. Sequences were derived from peripheral blood, sampled 28 days after the second AZD1222 dose. Source of these receptors: an adult who received the AZD1222 COVID-19 vaccine.

The rearrangement joins TRBV20-1 to TRBJ2-3, with a weak D call TRBD2 (6 bases). This CDR3 comprises 15 residues. CDR1 DFQATT and CDR2 SNEGSKA come from the germline V gene (reference sequence). The V end lost 3 bases, the J end lost 3 bases, and 16 bases lay between the germline ends. The CDR3 DNA reads as TGCAGTGCTAGTCCCACGGGAGCATGGACAGATACGCAGTATTTT. It specifies CSASPTGAWTDTQYF.

The gene calls are TRBV29-1 and TRBJ1-1; possible D gene TRBD1, 5 bases. V was clipped by 4 bases and J by 5 bases, with 17 bases between them. There are 14 residues in the CDR3. In germline, CDR1 is SQVTM, CDR2 ANQGSEA. CDR3 sequence reads: CSVGGDPGRTEAFF. The DNA of the CDR3 is TGCAGCGTTGGAGGGGATCCTGGTAGGACTGAAGCTTTCTTT.

The rearrangement uses TRBV6-5 and TRBJ2-3; unclear D gene. Germline V gene data show CDR1 as MNHEY and CDR2 as SVGAGI. This CDR3 is 12 amino acids long. The germline V and J ends were trimmed by 6 bases and 4 bases, with 8 bases remaining between them. CDR3 loop: CASRDGSDTQYF. Written as DNA, the CDR3 is TGTGCCAGCAGGGACGGGTCAGATACGCAGTATTTT.

V and J are TRBV7-9 and TRBJ1-5; TRBD1 aligns across 10 bases. The V gene's germline CDR1 is SEHNR and CDR2 FQNEAQ (reference sequence). Losses at the gene ends were 1 base for V and 1 base for J; bases not matched to a gene: 1. CDR3 size: 16 residues. The CDR3 region is CASSLGDRGSNQPQHF. In nucleotides, the CDR3 is TGTGCCAGCAGCTTAGGGGACAGGGGAAGCAATCAGCCCCAGCATTTT. The full variable domain, its missing parts supplied by reference TRBV7-9 and TRBJ1-5, is DTGVSQNPRHKITKRGQNVTFRCDPISEHNRLYWYRQTLGQGPEFLTYFQNEAQLEKSRLLSDRFSAERPKGSFSTLEIQRTEQGDSAMYLCASSLGDRGSNQPQHFGDGTRLSIL.

The genes are TRBV19 and TRBJ1-5, with 7 bases aligning to TRBD1. In germline, CDR1 is LNHDA, CDR2 SQIVND (reference sequence). This CDR3 region has 14 residues. Trimming at V came to 7 bases and at J to 7 bases, leaving 10 bases not matched to a gene. The CDR3: CASIGGQNWQPQHF. The CDR3 bases are TGTGCCAGTATTGGGGGACAGAATTGGCAGCCCCAGCATTTT.

The chain recombines TRBV4-1 with TRBJ2-1, with D unclear. Trimming stripped 0 bases from V and 7 bases from J, with 13 bases between. The length of the CDR3 is 15 residues. Germline-derived CDR1 and CDR2 are MGHRA and YSYEKL. As DNA, the CDR3 is TGCGCCAGCAGCCAAGAAGAGTATATTGGGAATGAGCAGTTCTTC. The encoded protein is CASSQEEYIGNEQFF.

The gene calls are TRBV27 and TRBJ2-5; D gene ambiguous. The germline V gene has CDR1 MNHEY and CDR2 SMNVEV (reference sequence). Trimming left V 0 bases short and J 1 base short, with 3 bases between. The CDR3 has 13 residues. This CDR3 is CASSLSRQETQYF. Here the CDR3 DNA reads TGTGCCAGCAGTTTATCACGCCAAGAGACCCAGTACTTC.

The J gene is TRBJ2-3, the V gene TRBV19; D remains unclear. CDR3 length equals 17 residues. Per the germline V gene, CDR1 is LNHDA and CDR2 is SQIVND (reference sequence). Trimming took 2 bases from V and 2 from J, leaving 17 bases between them. The CDR3: CASSISSKGGTTDTQYF. CDR3 nucleotides: TGTGCCAGTAGTATATCCTCAAAGGGCGGAACCACAGATACGCAGTATTTT. Supplemented by reference TRBV19 and TRBJ2-3, the full variable domain reads DGGITQSPKYLFRKEGQNVTLSCEQNLNHDAMYWYRQDPGQGLRLIYYSQIVNDFQKGDIAEGYSVSREKKESFPLTVTSAQKNPTAFYLCASSISSKGGTTDTQYFGPGTRLTVL.

V usage is TRBV6-4 and J usage is TRBJ2-6; TRBD1 might be the D (6 bases). The CDR3 covers 17 residues. Germline-derived CDR1 and CDR2 are MRHNA and SNTAGT. V lost 2 bases to trimming and J lost 2 bases, with 13 bases between them. The CDR3 is CASSDELQGAGANVLTF. In nucleotides, the CDR3 is TGTGCCAGCAGTGACGAACTACAGGGTGCTGGGGCCAACGTCCTGACTTTC.

The chain combines TRBV27 with TRBJ1-2; 7 bases are a match to TRBD1. CDR1 MNHEY and CDR2 SMNVEV come from the germline V gene (reference sequence). V lost 6 bases and J lost 8; bases outside the gene matches: 9. The CDR3 has 13 residues. CDR3 sequence reads: CASRITGAGGYTF. For the CDR3, the DNA is TGTGCCAGCAGGATCACAGGGGCGGGCGGCTACACCTTC.

This chain connects TRBV3-1 (or the pseudogene TRBV3-2) to TRBJ1-1; 9 bases fit TRBD1. The CDR3 has 15 residues. Germline V gene sequence: CDR1 LGHDT, CDR2 YNNKEL (reference sequence). With 1 base clipped from V and 4 bases from J, the junction kept 4 bases outside the gene matches. In DNA, the CDR3 is TGTGCCAGCAGCCAAGGGGGACAGGGAATCACTGAAGCTTTCTTT. Encoded protein: CASSQGGQGITEAFF.

The chain couples TRBV5-4 to TRBJ1-1; 8 positions match TRBD1. J gave up 4 bases and V 5 bases, and 4 bases lay outside the gene matches. Per the germline V gene, CDR1 is SGHNT and CDR2 is YYREEE (reference sequence). The CDR3 consists of 13 residues. The CDR3 DNA is TGTGCCAGCAGTCGGACAGGGACCACTGAAGCTTTCTTT. As protein: CASSRTGTTEAFF.

V and J are TRBV7-9 and TRBJ2-5; perhaps TRBD2 as D (6 bases). Germline CDR1 is SEHNR and CDR2 is FQNEAQ (reference sequence). The CDR3 is 13 amino acids. The V and J ends lost 2 bases and 8 bases respectively, with 12 bases between them. The CDR3, as DNA: TGTGCCAGCAGCTTATACGGAGGGGACACCCAGTACTTC. Its protein product is CASSLYGGDTQYF. The whole variable domain, filled in from reference TRBV7-9 and TRBJ2-5, reads DTGVSQNPRHKITKRGQNVTFRCDPISEHNRLYWYRQTLGQGPEFLTYFQNEAQLEKSRLLSDRFSAERPKGSFSTLEIQRTEQGDSAMYLCASSLYGGDTQYFGPGTRLLVL.

The rearrangement uses TRBV6-5 and TRBJ2-7; 7 bases align to TRBD2. J gave up 2 bases and V 7 bases, and 5 bases lay outside the gene matches. The CDR3 is 13 amino acids. The germline gives CDR1 MNHEY, CDR2 SVGAGI. The CDR3 spells CASNRGSTYEQYF. The CDR3, as DNA: TGTGCCAGCAATCGCGGGAGTACCTACGAGCAGTACTTC.

This chain connects TRBV3-1 (or the pseudogene TRBV3-2) to TRBJ2-3; D may be TRBD2 (6 bases). The CDR3 totals 14 residues. V shed 6 bases and J shed 3 bases, with 13 bases lying between them. Germline assignment: CDR1 LGHDT and CDR2 YNNKEL (reference sequence). In DNA, the CDR3 is TGTGCCAGCAGTCTAGCGAGACGGACAGATACGCAGTATTTT. Protein product: CASSLARRTDTQYF.

This clone was detected only a few times. The chain links TRBV7-9 to TRBJ2-7; 14 nucleotides match TRBD2. The junction had 6 bases not matched to a gene; V was cut back by 5 bases and J by 6 bases. This CDR3 has 15 residues. The germline V gene has CDR1 SEHNR and CDR2 FQNEAQ (reference sequence). CDR3 in DNA: TGTGCCAGCAGCCCGACTAGCGGGAGGGCCGCCGAGCAGTACTTC. This translates into CASSPTSGRAAEQYF.

This CDR3 is CASTPGHNPYNSPLHF. As DNA, the CDR3 is TGTGCCAGCACCCCGGGACATAACCCCTATAATTCACCCCTCCACTTT. V is TRBV27 and J is TRBJ1-6; the D gene is possibly TRBD1 (6 bases). The CDR3 loop spans 16 amino acids. Between the trimmed V and J ends, which lost 7 bases and 2 bases, there was a span of 15 bases. Germline CDR1 and CDR2: MNHEY and SMNVEV (reference sequence).

The gene calls are TRBV28 and TRBJ1-5; tentatively, D is TRBD1 (6 bases). This CDR3 comprises 17 residues. Trimming shortened V by 5 bases and J by 6 bases, and 23 bases separated the two germline ends. Per the germline V gene, CDR1 is MDHEN and CDR2 is SYDVKM. The CDR3 here is CASSIIEGTGRGQPQHF. CDR3 sequence (DNA): TGTGCCAGCAGTATAATCGAGGGCACAGGGCGAGGTCAGCCCCAGCATTTT.